This TCR beta chain was observed in a study of shared clonotypes between healthy human individuals. Whole-study context: Each donor contributed plates that comprised three CD4 naive, three CD4 memory, two CD8 naive and one CD8 memory.

The donors were all Caucasian adults (living in Nashville, Tennessee). Each replicate PCR on the sorted subsets used about 220 ng DNA (around 31,000 T cell genomes). TCRdb keeps only in-frame clones here, not all; method: immunoSEQ multiplex PCR. The sample contains millions of clones, 85% to 95% of which appear only once. Sample: naive CD4+ T cells sorted from blood. Noted subset: CD45RA+ positively selected. The TCR sequence derives from a man younger than 30 in good health.

CDR3 amino acids: CASSRGQSYGYTF. For the CDR3, the DNA is TGCGCCAGCAGCCGGGGACAGAGTTATGGCTACACCTTC. This chain joins TRBV5-1 and TRBJ1-2; 7 bases line up with TRBD1. This CDR3 spans 13 amino acids. Germline V gene sequence: CDR1 SGHRS, CDR2 YFSETQ. After removal of 4 bases from V and 5 bases from J, the junction contained 5 bases not matched to a gene.